This T cell receptor (beta chain) was obtained from a study of CD8+CD57+ T cells in acquired aplastic anemia. Study in general: DNA from sorted CD4+ and CD8+ cells averaged roughly 3.4 ug.

Study findings and constraints: Patients and controls were not found to differ significantly in CD8+ Simpson's diversity.

Germline CDR1 SEHNR, CDR2 FQNEAQ (reference sequence). Trimming removed 5 bases at V and 4 bases at J, with 14 bases between. The CDR3 is 14 amino acids. TCR beta VDJ and CDR3 were profiled, and genomic DNA was the template. Using its own MiXCR run on the reads, TCRdb lists one record per CDR3 protein. The sample holds some 150,000 distinct CDR3 sequences, roughly 54% seen once. By flow cytometry, patients selected for sequencing had shown an expansion of CD8+CD57+ cells. As for this clonotype: Its antigen remains unidentified.

This clonotype originated in a human donor with aplastic anemia. V gene TRBV7-9 combines with J gene TRBJ1-1; TRBD1 might be the D (5 bases). The sequencing input was sorted CD4+, CD8+, or CD8+CD57+ T cells (not recorded which) from PBMCs. CDR3 sequence (DNA): TGTGCCAGCAGCCGGGACGGGTTGGGCACTGAAGCTTTCTTT. This gives the protein CASSRDGLGTEAFF. The complete variable domain, with remaining parts taken from reference TRBV7-9 and TRBJ1-1, reads DTGVSQNPRHKITKRGQNVTFRCDPISEHNRLYWYRQTLGQGPEFLTYFQNEAQLEKSRLLSDRFSAERPKGSFSTLEIQRTEQGDSAMYLCASSRDGLGTEAFFGQGTRLTVV.